This TCR beta chain comes out of a study of human T cells and chemical hapten exposure. As for time point: pre-sensitization, week 0. Documented treatment: therapeutic diphenylcyclopropenone sensitization with weekly scalp DPC. TCRdb called the RACE reads again in MiXCR, with one record for every CDR3 protein. The table lists a few hundred thousand distinct CDR3 sequences, 5.5% of them singletons, with roughly 8.2% in the top ten. This clonotype was observed at least ten times. Germline CDR1 SQVTM, CDR2 ANQGSEA. The junction had 10 bases not matched to a gene; V was cut back by 4 bases and J by 3 bases. The CDR3 covers 16 residues.

The sample was whole blood, taken in connection with sensitization to the hapten diphenylcyclopropenone (DPC). This chain joins TRBV29-1 and TRBJ2-5; 11 nucleotides agree with TRBD1. The receptor was isolated from a woman between 18 and 30 years old with alopecia areata. Some clones in this sample may be carry-over from other donors' samples. The CDR3 sequence: CSVAGTGGSSEETQYF. The CDR3, as DNA: TGCAGCGTTGCCGGGACAGGGGGGAGCTCGGAAGAGACCCAGTACTTC.